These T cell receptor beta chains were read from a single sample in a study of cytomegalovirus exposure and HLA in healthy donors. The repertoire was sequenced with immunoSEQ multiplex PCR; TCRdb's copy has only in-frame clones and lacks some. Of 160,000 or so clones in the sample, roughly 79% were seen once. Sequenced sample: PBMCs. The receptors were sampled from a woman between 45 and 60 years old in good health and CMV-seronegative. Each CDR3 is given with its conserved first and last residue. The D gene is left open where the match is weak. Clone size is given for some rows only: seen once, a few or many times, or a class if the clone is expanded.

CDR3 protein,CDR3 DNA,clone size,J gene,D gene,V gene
CASSLAIMNTEAFF,TGCGCCAGCAGCTTGGCCATCATGAACACTGAAGCTTTCTTT,.,TRBJ1-1,.,TRBV5-1
CAWTGTGDGGYTF,TGTGCCTGGACGGGGACAGGGGACGGTGGCTACACCTTC,.,TRBJ1-2,TRBD1,TRBV30
CASRLSSGNTIYF,TGTGCCAGCAGATTGAGCTCTGGAAACACCATATATTTT,.,TRBJ1-3,.,TRBV28
CASSVRTVSTDTQYF,TGTGCCAGCAGCGTCAGGACAGTTAGCACAGATACGCAGTATTTT,.,TRBJ2-3,.,TRBV9
CASSLPGQLYGYTF,TGTGCCAGCAGCTTGCCCGGACAGCTCTATGGCTACACCTTC,once,TRBJ1-2,.,TRBV5-4
CASSLSETYNEQFF,TGTGCCAGCAGCCTCAGCGAGACCTACAATGAGCAGTTCTTC,.,TRBJ2-1,.,TRBV6-4
CASRTIGQGDGEAFF,TGTGCCAGCAGGACCATTGGACAGGGGGATGGTGAAGCTTTCTTT,.,TRBJ1-1,TRBD1,TRBV6-5
CSGSQGADTQYF,TGCAGCGGATCCCAGGGGGCAGATACGCAGTATTTT,.,TRBJ2-3,TRBD1,TRBV29-1
CASSQAGGEVAGGPNTGELFF,TGTGCCAGCAGCCAAGCAGGAGGGGAGGTAGCGGGGGGCCCGAACACCGGGGAGCTGTTTTTT,.,TRBJ2-2,TRBD2,TRBV4-2
CASSPSSRESTGELFF,TGTGCCAGCAGCCCTTCCTCCAGGGAATCCACCGGGGAGCTGTTTTTT,.,TRBJ2-2,.,TRBV28
CASRRGTGAYEQYF,TGCGCCAGCAGGCGGGGGACAGGAGCCTACGAGCAGTACTTC,.,TRBJ2-7,.,TRBV5-1
CASRTGGAWREKLFF,TGTGCCAGCAGGACAGGGGGCGCGTGGCGTGAAAAACTGTTTTTT,.,TRBJ1-4,TRBD1,TRBV6-5
CASSSSGRGKWYEQYF,TGTGCCAGCAGTTCCTCGGGACGGGGGAAGTGGTACGAGCAGTACTTC,.,TRBJ2-7,.,TRBV27
CASSQEPLAGGPPDTQYF,TGCGCCAGCAGCCAAGAACCCCTAGCGGGGGGGCCCCCAGATACGCAGTATTTT,.,TRBJ2-3,TRBD2,TRBV4-3
CASSIQGVETQYF,TGTGCCAGTAGTATCCAGGGGGTAGAGACCCAGTACTTC,.,TRBJ2-5,TRBD1,TRBV19
CASNPLAQNSGANVLTF,TGTGCCAGCAACCCTTTAGCTCAGAACTCTGGGGCCAACGTCCTGACTTTC,few,TRBJ2-6,.,TRBV7-2
CATQEGETYNEQFF,TGTGCCACCCAGGAGGGAGAGACCTACAATGAGCAGTTCTTC,.,TRBJ2-1,.,TRBV10-3
CASREGDYGYTF,TGTGCCAGTAGAGAGGGGGACTATGGCTACACCTTC,.,TRBJ1-2,.,TRBV19
CASSSQGKGYGYTF,TGTGCCAGCAGTTCCCAGGGGAAGGGCTATGGCTACACCTTC,.,TRBJ1-2,.,TRBV28
CASRKQGVDGYTF,TGTGCCAGTAGAAAACAGGGAGTGGATGGCTACACCTTC,.,TRBJ1-2,.,TRBV19
CASSLGGGSLVDTQYF,TGTGCCAGCAGCTTAGGTGGCGGGAGCCTGGTAGATACGCAGTATTTT,.,TRBJ2-3,TRBD2,TRBV7-2